These 17 T cell receptor beta chains came from one sample sequenced in a study of shared clonotypes between healthy human individuals. TCRdb keeps only in-frame clones here, not all; method: immunoSEQ multiplex PCR. The table has 2 million to 2.5 million clones, approximately 93% seen once; the top ten hold around 0.4%. Sequences were obtained from naive CD4+ T cells from PBMCs. Noted subset: CD45RA+ positively selected. These receptors all stem from a man between 18 and 35 years old in good health. Some clones in this sample may be carry-over from other donors' samples.

As to this clone: The sample has other DNA sequences that encode this CDR3 too. The CDR3 bases are TGTGCCAGCAGCCAAAACGTCGGGGGAGAGACCCAGTACTTC. Translated: CASSQNVGGETQYF. This sequence joins TRBV7-9 and TRBJ2-5; tentatively, D is TRBD2 (6 bases). CDR3 length: 14 residues. Germline lookup yields CDR1 SEHNR and CDR2 FQNEAQ (reference sequence). V dropped 5 bases and J dropped 4 bases, with 14 bases sitting between them.

This clone has a handful of counts. This rearrangement joins TRBV7-3 to TRBJ1-1, with no clear D. The CDR3 has 13 amino acids. V was pared by 3 bases and J by 1 base, with 6 bases between. The germline CDR1 and CDR2 sequences are SGHTA and FQGTGA. The CDR3 is CASSFAANTEAFF. The CDR3 DNA is TGTGCCAGCAGCTTCGCAGCGAACACTGAAGCTTTCTTT. Complete variable domain (other parts from reference TRBV7-3 and TRBJ1-1): GAGVSQTPSNKVTEKGKYVELRCDPISGHTALYWYRQSLGQGPEFLIYFQGTGAADDSGLPNDRFFAVRPEGSVSTLKIQRTERGDSAVYLCASSFAANTEAFFGQGTRLTVV.

As to this clone: Its ends do not fully match the called genes, so a read error is possible. In DNA form, the CDR3 reads TGTGCCAGCAGTTACTCGACGTTAGCGGGAAAAGGCGAGAAGTACTTC. Residues: CASSYSTLAGKGEKYF. This chain joins TRBV6-5 and TRBJ2-7; 8 nucleotides line up with TRBD2. CDR3 size: 16 residues. The germline gives CDR1 MNHEY, CDR2 SVGAGI.

This clone was recorded only once. The chain couples TRBV7-9 to TRBJ2-2; 8 bases match TRBD2. In germline, CDR1 is SEHNR, CDR2 FQNEAQ (reference sequence). The CDR3 length is 17 residues. Trimming took 3 bases from V and 9 from J; bases not matched to a gene: 15. The CDR3 here is CASSLAVTAGEHRELFF. Here the CDR3 DNA reads TGTGCCAGCAGCTTGGCGGTGACAGCGGGGGAACACCGGGAGCTGTTTTTT.

On this clone itself: Other DNA sequences from this sample encode an identical CDR3 as well. The V gene is TRBV6-5, the J gene TRBJ1-3; no definite D call. V was shortened by 6 bases and J by 0 bases, with 3 bases between the two germline ends. Per the germline V gene, CDR1 is MNHEY and CDR2 is SVGAGI. The CDR3 contains 12 residues. CDR3 sequence (DNA): TGTGCCAGCAGGGGCTCTGGAAACACCATATATTTT. The encoded protein is CASRGSGNTIYF.

The gene calls are TRBV28 and TRBJ2-7, with 8 bases fitting TRBD1. The CDR3 has 14 residues. Germline V gene sequence: CDR1 MDHEN, CDR2 SYDVKM. V trimming: 5 bases; J trimming: 2 bases; junction bases outside the gene matches: 5. The CDR3 region has the DNA TGTGCCAGCAGTAGGGGACAGGTACCCTACGAGCAGTACTTC. Its protein is CASSRGQVPYEQYF.

With respect to this clone: Other nucleotide sequences from this sample produce the same CDR3. The gene calls are TRBV5-1 and TRBJ1-3, with a possible D match to TRBD1 (6 bases). V was trimmed by 2 bases and J by 4 bases, leaving 7 bases between them. The length of the CDR3 is 13 residues. Germline CDR1 and CDR2: SGHRS and YFSETQ. CDR3 sequence: CASSLGQGNTIYF. Written as DNA, the CDR3 is TGCGCCAGCAGCTTAGGACAGGGAAACACCATATATTTT.

The genes are TRBV5-1 and TRBJ2-5; the match to TRBD1 covers 7 bases. This CDR3 spans 13 amino acids. Trimming at V came to 7 bases and at J to 1 base, leaving 4 bases not matched to a gene. Germline CDR1 reads SGHRS; CDR2 reads YFSETQ. Here the CDR3 reads CASAWTGQETQYF. CDR3 in DNA: TGCGCCAGCGCTTGGACAGGCCAAGAGACCCAGTACTTC.

The chain has TRBV14 and TRBJ2-5; 8 nucleotides align to TRBD1. Germline loops: CDR1 SGHDN, CDR2 FVKESK. This CDR3 contains 16 residues. The V and J ends lost 5 bases and 5 bases, in that order; junction bases with no gene match: 13. In DNA form, the CDR3 reads TGTGCCAGCAGCTATGGACAGGGTCGAATAAGGGAGACCCAGTACTTC. This gives the protein CASSYGQGRIRETQYF.

The chain is built from TRBV28 and TRBJ2-7, with TRBD1 identical over 9 bases. The CDR3 consists of 15 residues. CDR1 is MDHEN and CDR2 is SYDVKM in the germline V gene. V shed 7 bases and J 6 bases; nucleotides not matched to a gene: 13. This chain's CDR3 is CASTLEGQGSLEQYF. DNA of the CDR3: TGTGCCAGCACCCTTGAGGGACAGGGCTCTCTCGAGCAGTACTTC.

This clone has just one count. V is TRBV9 and J is TRBJ2-7, with 7 nucleotides matching TRBD1. The CDR3 loop spans 14 amino acids. Germline trimming cut 4 bases from V and 3 bases from J; bases unmatched to any gene: 7. Germline CDR1 reads SGDLS; CDR2 reads YYNGEE. The CDR3 nucleotides are TGTGCCAGCAGCCTGACAGGGAACTACTACGAGCAGTACTTC. It encodes CASSLTGNYYEQYF.

Details on this clone: The sample carries other DNA sequences with the same CDR3. This chain uses TRBV5-1 with TRBJ2-3; D unresolved. Looked up from germline, CDR1 is SGHRS and CDR2 is YFSETQ. The CDR3 spans 14 residues. The V end was cut by 0 bases, the J end by 3 bases, with 8 bases between. DNA of the CDR3: TGCGCCAGCAGCTTGGGCAGCCCTACAGATACGCAGTATTTT. It translates to CASSLGSPTDTQYF.

The chain employs TRBV5-1 and TRBJ2-7, with TRBD2 matching 8 bases. There are 16 residues in the CDR3. With 4 bases clipped from V and 0 bases from J, the junction kept 9 bases outside the gene matches. Germline CDR1 SGHRS, CDR2 YFSETQ. CDR3 bases: TGCGCCAGCAGCCCAACGGGGGGGTTAAACTCCTACGAGCAGTACTTC. It codes for CASSPTGGLNSYEQYF.

Concerning this clone itself: A junction boundary mismatches the germline segment, possibly from a read error. The rearrangement joins TRBV19 to TRBJ1-4; no clear D gene. CDR1 is LNHDA, CDR2 SQIVND, per germline (reference sequence). The CDR3 is 12 amino acids. The CDR3 DNA is TGTGCCAGTAGTCTAGACATGAACTCGCTGTTTTTT. It translates to CASSLDMNSLFF.

With regard to this clone: The sample carries other DNA sequences with the same CDR3. For the CDR3, the DNA is TGTGCCAGCAGTTTTGGCAGTAACTATGGCTACACCTTC. Its protein product is CASSFGSNYGYTF. The J gene is TRBJ1-2, the V gene TRBV28; D ambiguous. Between the trimmed V and J ends, which lost 3 bases and 1 base, there was a span of 6 bases. This CDR3 region has 13 residues. Germline assignment: CDR1 MDHEN and CDR2 SYDVKM.

The rearrangement joins TRBV7-2 to TRBJ2-5; D may be TRBD2 (5 bases). This CDR3 has 13 amino acids. Germline CDR1 and CDR2: SGHTA and FQGNSA. V lost 5 bases and J 4 bases, leaving 11 bases between the germline ends. The CDR3 DNA is TGTGCCAGCAGCACCGGGGTCGGAGAGACCCAGTACTTC. Its translation is CASSTGVGETQYF.

CDR3 region: CASSLPSGAQHF. The DNA for the CDR3 is TGTGCCAGCAGTTTACCCTCGGGGGCCCAGCATTTT. The V and J genes are TRBV28 and TRBJ1-5; TRBD1 is a possible D gene (5 bases). Germline lookup yields CDR1 MDHEN and CDR2 SYDVKM. CDR3 length: 12 amino acids. V was clipped by 2 bases and J by 11 bases, with 10 bases between them.